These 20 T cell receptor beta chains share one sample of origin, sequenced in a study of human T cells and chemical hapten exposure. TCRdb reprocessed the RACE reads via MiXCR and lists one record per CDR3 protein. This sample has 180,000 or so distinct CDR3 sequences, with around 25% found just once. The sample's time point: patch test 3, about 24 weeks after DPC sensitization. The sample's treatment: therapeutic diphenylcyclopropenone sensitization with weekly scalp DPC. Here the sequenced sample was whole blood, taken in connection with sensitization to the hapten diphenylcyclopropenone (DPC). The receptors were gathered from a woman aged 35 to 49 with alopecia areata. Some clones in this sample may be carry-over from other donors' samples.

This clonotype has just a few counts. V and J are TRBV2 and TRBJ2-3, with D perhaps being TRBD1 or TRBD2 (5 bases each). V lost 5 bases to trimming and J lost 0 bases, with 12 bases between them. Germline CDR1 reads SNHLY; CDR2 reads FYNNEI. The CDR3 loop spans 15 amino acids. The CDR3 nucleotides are TGTGCCAGCAGTCAGGGAGCGTTGAGCACAGATACGCAGTATTTT. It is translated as CASSQGALSTDTQYF.

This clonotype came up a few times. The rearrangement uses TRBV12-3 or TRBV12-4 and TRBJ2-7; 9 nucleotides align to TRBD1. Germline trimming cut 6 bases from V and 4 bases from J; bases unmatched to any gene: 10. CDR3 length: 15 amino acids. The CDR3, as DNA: TGTGCCAGCAGCAGGACAGGGGTTCTTAAGTACGAGCAGTACTTC. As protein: CASSRTGVLKYEQYF.

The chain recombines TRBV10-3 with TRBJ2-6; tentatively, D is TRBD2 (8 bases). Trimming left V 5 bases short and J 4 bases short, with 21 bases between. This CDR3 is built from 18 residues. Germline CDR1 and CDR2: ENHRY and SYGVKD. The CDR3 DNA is TGTGCCATCAGTCCGCTCGGGAGGGGGCGCAGAGGGGCCAACGTCCTGACTTTC. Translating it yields CAISPLGRGRRGANVLTF.

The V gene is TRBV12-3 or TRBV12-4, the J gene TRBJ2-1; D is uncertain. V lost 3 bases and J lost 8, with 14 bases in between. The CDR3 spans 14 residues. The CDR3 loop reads CASSLAPLSDEQFF. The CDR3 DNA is TGTGCCAGCAGTTTGGCCCCCCTGAGCGATGAGCAGTTCTTC.

CDR3 nucleotides: TGTGCCAGCAGCTTGGTGGGAGGAACGAACACCGGGGAGCTGTTTTTT. It is translated as CASSLVGGTNTGELFF. The rearrangement uses TRBV5-6 and TRBJ2-2, with TRBD2 as a possible D gene (6 bases). CDR1 and CDR2 (germline): SGHDT, YYEEEE. Trimming took 0 bases from V and 0 from J, leaving 9 bases between them. The CDR3 extends over 16 amino acids.

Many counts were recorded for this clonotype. The CDR3 region is CASSRQGANTGELFF. CDR3 bases: TGTGCCAGCAGCCGCCAGGGGGCAAACACCGGGGAGCTGTTTTTT. J is TRBJ2-2 and V is TRBV4-2; 8 bases line up with TRBD1. Germline values: CDR1 LGHNA, CDR2 YNFKEQ. There are 15 residues in the CDR3. V was pared by 4 bases and J by 2 bases, with 3 bases of the junction left unmatched.

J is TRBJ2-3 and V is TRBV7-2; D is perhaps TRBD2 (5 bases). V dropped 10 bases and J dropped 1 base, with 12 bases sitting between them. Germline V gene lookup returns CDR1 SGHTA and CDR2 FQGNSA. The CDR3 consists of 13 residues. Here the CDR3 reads CTTASRGTDTQYF. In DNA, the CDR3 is TGTACCACGGCTAGCCGGGGCACAGATACGCAGTATTTT.

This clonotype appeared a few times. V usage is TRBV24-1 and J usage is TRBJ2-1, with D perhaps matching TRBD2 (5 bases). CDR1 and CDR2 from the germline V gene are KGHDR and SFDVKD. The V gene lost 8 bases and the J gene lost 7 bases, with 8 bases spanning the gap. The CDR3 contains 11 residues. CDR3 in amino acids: CATIGGNEQFF. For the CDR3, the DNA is TGTGCCACCATAGGAGGAAATGAGCAGTTCTTC.

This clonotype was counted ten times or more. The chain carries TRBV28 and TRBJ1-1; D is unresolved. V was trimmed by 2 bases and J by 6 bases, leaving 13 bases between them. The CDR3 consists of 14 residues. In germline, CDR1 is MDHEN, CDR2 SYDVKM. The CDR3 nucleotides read TGTGCCAGCAGTTTAAGGCCGGAGAGGGCTGAAGCTTTCTTT. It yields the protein CASSLRPERAEAFF.

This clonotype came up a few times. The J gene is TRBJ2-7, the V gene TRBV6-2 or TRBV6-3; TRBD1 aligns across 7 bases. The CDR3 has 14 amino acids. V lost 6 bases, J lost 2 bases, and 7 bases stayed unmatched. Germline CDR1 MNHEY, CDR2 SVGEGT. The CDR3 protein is CASSLSRGPYEQYF. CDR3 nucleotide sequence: TGTGCCAGCAGCCTATCGAGGGGGCCCTACGAGCAGTACTTC.

The CDR3 region has the DNA TGTGCCAGCAGCTACCTCCTTGGAGGGGGGACAGGGGACTACGAGCAGTACTTC. Protein: CASSYLLGGGTGDYEQYF. The rearrangement links TRBV6-2 or TRBV6-3 to TRBJ2-7; 10 bases align to TRBD1. Trimming removed 6 bases from V and 3 bases from J; junction bases left unmatched: 17. This CDR3 spans 18 amino acids. CDR1 is MNHEY, CDR2 SVGEGT, per germline.

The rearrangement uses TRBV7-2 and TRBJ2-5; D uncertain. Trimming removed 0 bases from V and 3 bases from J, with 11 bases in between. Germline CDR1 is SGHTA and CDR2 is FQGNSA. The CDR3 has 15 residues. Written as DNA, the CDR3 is TGTGCCAGCAGCTTAGCGCTACTTAGAGAAGAGACCCAGTACTTC. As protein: CASSLALLREETQYF.

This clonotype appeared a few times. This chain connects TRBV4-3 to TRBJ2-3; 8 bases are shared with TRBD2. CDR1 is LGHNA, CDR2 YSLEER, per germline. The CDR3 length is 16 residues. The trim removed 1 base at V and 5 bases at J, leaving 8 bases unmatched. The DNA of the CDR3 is TGCGCCAGCAGCCAAGTAGGTCGGGGGGGCCTAGATACGCAGTATTTT. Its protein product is CASSQVGRGGLDTQYF.

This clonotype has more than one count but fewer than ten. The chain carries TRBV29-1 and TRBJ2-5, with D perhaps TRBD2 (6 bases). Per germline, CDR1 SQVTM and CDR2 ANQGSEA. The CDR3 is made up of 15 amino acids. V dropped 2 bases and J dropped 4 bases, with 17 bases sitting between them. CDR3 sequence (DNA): TGCAGCGTTGAAAGGGACGCCCGGGGGTCAGAGACCCAGTACTTC. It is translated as CSVERDARGSETQYF.

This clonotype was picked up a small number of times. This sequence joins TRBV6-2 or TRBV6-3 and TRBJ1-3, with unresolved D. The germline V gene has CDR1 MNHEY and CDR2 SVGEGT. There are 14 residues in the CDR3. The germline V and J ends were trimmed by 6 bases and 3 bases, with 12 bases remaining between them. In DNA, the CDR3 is TGTGCCAGCAGCTCCCGGTACGTTGGAAACACCATATATTTT. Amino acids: CASSSRYVGNTIYF.

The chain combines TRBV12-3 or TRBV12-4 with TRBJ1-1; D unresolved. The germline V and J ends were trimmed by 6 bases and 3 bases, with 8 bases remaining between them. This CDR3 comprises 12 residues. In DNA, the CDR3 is TGTGCCAGCAGCCGCGGGGACACTGAAGCTTTCTTT. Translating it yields CASSRGDTEAFF.

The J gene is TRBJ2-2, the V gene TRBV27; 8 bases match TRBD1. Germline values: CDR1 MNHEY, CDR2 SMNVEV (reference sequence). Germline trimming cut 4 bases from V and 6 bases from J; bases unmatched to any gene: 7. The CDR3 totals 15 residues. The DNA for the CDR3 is TGTGCCAGCAGTTCAGTTGGACAGGGATCCGGGGAGCTGTTTTTT. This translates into CASSSVGQGSGELFF.

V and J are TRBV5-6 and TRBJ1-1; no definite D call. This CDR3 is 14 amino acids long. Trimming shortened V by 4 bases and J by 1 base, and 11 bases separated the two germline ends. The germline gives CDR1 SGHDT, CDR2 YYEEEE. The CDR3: CASSRGRANTEAFF. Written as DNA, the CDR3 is TGTGCCAGCAGCCGCGGACGGGCGAACACTGAAGCTTTCTTT. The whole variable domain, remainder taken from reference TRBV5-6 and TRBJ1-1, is DAGVTQSPTHLIKTRGQQVTLRCSPKSGHDTVSWYQQALGQGPQFIFQYYEEEERQRGNFPDRFSGHQFPNYSSELNVNALLLGDSALYLCASSRGRANTEAFFGQGTRLTVV.

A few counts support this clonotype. The CDR3 DNA is TGTGCCAGCAGCCTATCGAAGACAGAAAATGAAAAACTGTTTTTT. Translated: CASSLSKTENEKLFF. The rearrangement uses TRBV7-2 and TRBJ1-4, with a tentative D call TRBD1 (5 bases). Trimming shortened V by 5 bases and J by 5 bases, and 15 bases separated the two germline ends. CDR3 size: 15 residues. Germline CDR1 and CDR2: SGHTA and FQGNSA.

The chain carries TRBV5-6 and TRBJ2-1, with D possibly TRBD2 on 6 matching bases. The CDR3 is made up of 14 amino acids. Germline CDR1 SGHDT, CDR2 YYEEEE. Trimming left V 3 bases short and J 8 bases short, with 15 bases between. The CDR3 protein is CASSSGGNPDEQFF. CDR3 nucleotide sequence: TGTGCCAGCAGCTCCGGGGGAAATCCGGATGAGCAGTTCTTC. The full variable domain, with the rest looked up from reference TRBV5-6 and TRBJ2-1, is DAGVTQSPTHLIKTRGQQVTLRCSPKSGHDTVSWYQQALGQGPQFIFQYYEEEERQRGNFPDRFSGHQFPNYSSELNVNALLLGDSALYLCASSSGGNPDEQFFGPGTRLTVL.